This T cell receptor (beta chain) was found in a study of T-cell reconstitution after alpha-beta-depleted transplantation in children. Preparing the TCRbeta library involved the use of unique molecular identifiers. Via MiXCR, TCRdb re-called the PCR reads, giving one row per CDR3 protein. The sample carries over 90,000 distinct CDR3 sequences, 7.5% to 9.5% recorded once. Trimming shortened V by 0 bases and J by 6 bases, and 8 bases separated the two germline ends. The germline V gene has CDR1 LGHNA and CDR2 YSLEER. The CDR3 contains 14 residues. The clonotype was recovered from a boy aged 2 to 10 with acute lymphoblastic leukemia, due to receive a stem cell transplant. The material sequenced was PBMCs, taken before TCRalphabeta/CD19-depleted stem cell transplant. V is TRBV4-3 and J is TRBJ2-2; no firm D call. The CDR3 nucleotides read TGCGCCAGCAGCCAAGATCGGGCCCCCGGGGAGCTGTTTTTT. It codes for CASSQDRAPGELFF.